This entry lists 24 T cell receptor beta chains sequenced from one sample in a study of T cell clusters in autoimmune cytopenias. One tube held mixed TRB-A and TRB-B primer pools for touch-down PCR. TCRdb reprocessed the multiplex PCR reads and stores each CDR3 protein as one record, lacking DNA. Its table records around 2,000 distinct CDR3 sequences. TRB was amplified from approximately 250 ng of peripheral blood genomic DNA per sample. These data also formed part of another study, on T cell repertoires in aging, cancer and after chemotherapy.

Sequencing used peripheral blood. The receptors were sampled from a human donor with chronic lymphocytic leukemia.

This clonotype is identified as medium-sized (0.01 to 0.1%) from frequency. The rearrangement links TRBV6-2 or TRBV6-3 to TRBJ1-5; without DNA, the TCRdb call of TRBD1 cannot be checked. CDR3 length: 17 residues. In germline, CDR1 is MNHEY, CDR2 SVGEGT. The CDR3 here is CASSPNRDRALGQPQHF.

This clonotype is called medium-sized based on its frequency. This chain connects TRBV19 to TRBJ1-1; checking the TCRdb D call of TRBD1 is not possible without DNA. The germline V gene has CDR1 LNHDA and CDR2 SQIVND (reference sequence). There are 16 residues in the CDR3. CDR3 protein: CASSIGITGSNTEAFF.

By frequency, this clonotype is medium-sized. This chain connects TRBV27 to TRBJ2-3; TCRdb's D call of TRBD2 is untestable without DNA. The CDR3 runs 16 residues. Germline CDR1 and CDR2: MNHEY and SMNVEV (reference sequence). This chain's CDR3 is CASSFRGRAPGDTQYF.

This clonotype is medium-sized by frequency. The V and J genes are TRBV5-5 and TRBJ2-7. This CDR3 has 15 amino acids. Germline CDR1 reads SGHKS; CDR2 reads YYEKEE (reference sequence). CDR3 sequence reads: CASSLAPDLGYEQYF.

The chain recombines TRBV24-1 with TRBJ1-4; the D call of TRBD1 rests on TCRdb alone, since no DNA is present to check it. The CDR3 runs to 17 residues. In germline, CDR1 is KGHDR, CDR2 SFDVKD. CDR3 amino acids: CATSIQGQNATNEKLFF.

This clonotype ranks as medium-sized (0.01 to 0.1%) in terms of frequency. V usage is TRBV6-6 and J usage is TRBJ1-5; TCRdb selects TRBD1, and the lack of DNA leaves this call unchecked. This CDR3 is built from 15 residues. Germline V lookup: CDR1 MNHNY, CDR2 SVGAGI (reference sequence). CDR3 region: CASRDGQGNNQPQHF.

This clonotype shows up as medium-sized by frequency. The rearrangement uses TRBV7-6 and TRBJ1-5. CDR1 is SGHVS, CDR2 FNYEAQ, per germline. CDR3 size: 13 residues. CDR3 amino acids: CASSFSSNQPQHF.

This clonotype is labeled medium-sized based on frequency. The CDR3 spells CASSLNRDAGELFF. The chain joins TRBV5-1 to TRBJ2-2. This CDR3 is built from 14 residues. The germline V gene encodes CDR1 SGHRS and CDR2 YFSETQ.

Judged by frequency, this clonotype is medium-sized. This CDR3 reads CASSSLGDNEQFF. The chain links TRBV5-1 to TRBJ2-1; checking the TCRdb D call of TRBD2 is not possible without DNA. Germline lookup yields CDR1 SGHRS and CDR2 YFSETQ. The CDR3 runs 13 residues.

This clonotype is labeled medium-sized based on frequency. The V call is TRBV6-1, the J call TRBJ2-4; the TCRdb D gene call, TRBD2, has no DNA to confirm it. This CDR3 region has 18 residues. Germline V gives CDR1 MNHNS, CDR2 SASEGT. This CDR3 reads CASREGGGGLGAKNIQYF.

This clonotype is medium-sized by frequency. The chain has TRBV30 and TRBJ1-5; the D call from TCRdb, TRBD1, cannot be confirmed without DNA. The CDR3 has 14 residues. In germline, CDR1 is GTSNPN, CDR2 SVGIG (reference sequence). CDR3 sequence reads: CAWSVGRGRQPQHF.

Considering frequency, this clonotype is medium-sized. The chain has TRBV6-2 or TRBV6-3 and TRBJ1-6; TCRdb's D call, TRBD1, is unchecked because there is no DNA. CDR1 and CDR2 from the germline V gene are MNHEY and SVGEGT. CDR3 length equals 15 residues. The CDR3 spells CASSEPQGEDSPLHF.

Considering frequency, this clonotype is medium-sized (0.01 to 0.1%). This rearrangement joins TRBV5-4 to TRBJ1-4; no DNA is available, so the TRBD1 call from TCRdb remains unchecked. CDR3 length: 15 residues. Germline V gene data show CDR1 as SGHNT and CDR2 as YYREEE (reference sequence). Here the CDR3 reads CASSPDRVEGEKLFF.

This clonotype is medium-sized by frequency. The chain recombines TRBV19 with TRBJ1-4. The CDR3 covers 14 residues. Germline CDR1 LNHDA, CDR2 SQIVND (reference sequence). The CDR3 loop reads CASSMDLSNEKLFF.

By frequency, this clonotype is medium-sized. CDR3 residues: CASSFLPTKNEKLFF. V usage is TRBV27 and J usage is TRBJ1-4. Germline-derived CDR1 and CDR2 are MNHEY and SMNVEV (reference sequence). The CDR3 spans 15 residues.

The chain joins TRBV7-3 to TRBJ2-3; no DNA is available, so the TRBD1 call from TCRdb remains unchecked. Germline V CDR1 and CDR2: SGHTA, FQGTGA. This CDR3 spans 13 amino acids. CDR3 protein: CASSPSTRDTQYF.

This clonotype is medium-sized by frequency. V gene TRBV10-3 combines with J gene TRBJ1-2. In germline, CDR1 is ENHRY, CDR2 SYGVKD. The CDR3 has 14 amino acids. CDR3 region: CAISESVQYLGYTF.

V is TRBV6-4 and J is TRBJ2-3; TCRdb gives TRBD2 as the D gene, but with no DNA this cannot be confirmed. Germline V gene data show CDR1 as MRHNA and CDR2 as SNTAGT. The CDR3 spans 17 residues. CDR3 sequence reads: CASSASAGGGSTDTQYF.

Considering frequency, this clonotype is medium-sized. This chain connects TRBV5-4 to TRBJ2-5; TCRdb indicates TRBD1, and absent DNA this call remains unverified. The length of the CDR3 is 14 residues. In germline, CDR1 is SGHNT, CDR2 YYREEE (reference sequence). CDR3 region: CASSAQGAGETQYF.

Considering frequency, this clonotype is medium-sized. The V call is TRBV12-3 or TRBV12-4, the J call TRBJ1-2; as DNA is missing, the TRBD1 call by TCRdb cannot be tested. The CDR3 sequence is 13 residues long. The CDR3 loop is CASSFRDREGYTF.

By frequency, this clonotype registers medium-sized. This CDR3 is CASSLERDSQETQYF. This sequence joins TRBV7-9 and TRBJ2-5; TCRdb's D gene call, TRBD1, goes unchecked for lack of DNA. Germline CDR1 reads SEHNR; CDR2 reads FQNEAQ (reference sequence). The CDR3 has 15 residues. The full variable domain, rest sourced from reference TRBV7-9 and TRBJ2-5, is DTGVSQNPRHKITKRGQNVTFRCDPISEHNRLYWYRQTLGQGPEFLTYFQNEAQLEKSRLLSDRFSAERPKGSFSTLEIQRTEQGDSAMYLCASSLERDSQETQYFGPGTRLLVL.

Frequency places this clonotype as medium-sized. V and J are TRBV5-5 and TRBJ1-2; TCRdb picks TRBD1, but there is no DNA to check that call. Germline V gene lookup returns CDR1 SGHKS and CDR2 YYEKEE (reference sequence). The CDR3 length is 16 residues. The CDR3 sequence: CASSPRLGSSGYGYTF.

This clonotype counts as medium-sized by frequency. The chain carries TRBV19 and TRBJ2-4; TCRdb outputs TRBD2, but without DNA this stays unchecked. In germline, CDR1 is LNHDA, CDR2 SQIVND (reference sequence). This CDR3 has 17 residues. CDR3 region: CASSGTSGGRDKNIQYF.

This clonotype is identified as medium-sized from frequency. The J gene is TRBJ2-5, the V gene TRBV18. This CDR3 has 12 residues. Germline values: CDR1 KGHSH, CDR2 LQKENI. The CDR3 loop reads CASSPRQETQYF.